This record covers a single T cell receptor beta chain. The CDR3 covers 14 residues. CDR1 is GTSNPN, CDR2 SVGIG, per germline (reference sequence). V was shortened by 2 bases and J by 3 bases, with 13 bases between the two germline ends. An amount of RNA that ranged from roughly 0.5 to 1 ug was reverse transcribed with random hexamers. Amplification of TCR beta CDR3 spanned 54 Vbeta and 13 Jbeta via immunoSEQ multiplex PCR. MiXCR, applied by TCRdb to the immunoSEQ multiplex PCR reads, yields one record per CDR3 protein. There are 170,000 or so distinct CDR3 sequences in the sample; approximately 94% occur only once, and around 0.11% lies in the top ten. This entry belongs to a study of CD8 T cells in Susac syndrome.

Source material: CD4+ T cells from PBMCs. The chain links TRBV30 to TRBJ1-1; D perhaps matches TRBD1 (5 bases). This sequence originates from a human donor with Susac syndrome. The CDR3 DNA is TGTGCCTGGAGTCCGATCAGGGTGGACACTGAAGCTTTCTTT. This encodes CAWSPIRVDTEAFF.